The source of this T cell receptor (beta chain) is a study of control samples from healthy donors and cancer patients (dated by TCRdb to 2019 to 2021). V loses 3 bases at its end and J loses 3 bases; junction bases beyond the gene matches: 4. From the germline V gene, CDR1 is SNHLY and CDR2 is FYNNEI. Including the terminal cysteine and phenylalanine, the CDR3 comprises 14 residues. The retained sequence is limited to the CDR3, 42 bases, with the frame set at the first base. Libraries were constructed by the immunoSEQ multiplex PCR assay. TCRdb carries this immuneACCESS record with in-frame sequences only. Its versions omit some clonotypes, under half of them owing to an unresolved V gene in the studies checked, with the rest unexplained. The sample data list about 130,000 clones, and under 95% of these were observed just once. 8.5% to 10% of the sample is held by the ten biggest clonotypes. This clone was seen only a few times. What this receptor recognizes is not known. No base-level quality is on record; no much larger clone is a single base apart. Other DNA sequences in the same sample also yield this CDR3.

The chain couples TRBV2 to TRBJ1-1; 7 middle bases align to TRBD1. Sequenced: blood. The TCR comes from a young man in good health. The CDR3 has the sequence CASSDEGADTEAFF. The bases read TGTGCCAGCAGTGATGAGGGGGCTGACACTGAAGCTTTCTTT.